This passage covers 19 T cell receptor beta chains from one sample sequenced in a study of T cell responses to AZD1222 COVID-19 vaccine. Assay used: immunoSEQ multiplex PCR; TCRdb lists only in-frame clones, some missing. Of about 140,000 clones listed, roughly 92% were seen once; the top ten hold 4% to 5.5%. Sample: peripheral blood, taken on day 0 of AZD1222 vaccination. Source of these receptors: an adult in good health.

This chain joins TRBV2 and TRBJ1-2, with 9 bases aligning to TRBD1. V trimming: 7 bases; J trimming: 4 bases; junction bases outside the gene matches: 7. The germline gives CDR1 SNHLY, CDR2 FYNNEI. The CDR3 totals 14 residues. The CDR3: CASIQGADIYGYTF. CDR3 bases: TGTGCCAGCATACAGGGGGCTGACATCTATGGCTACACCTTC.

This rearrangement joins TRBV10-3 to TRBJ2-3; 10 nucleotides align to TRBD2. Germline CDR1 ENHRY, CDR2 SYGVKD. The CDR3 has 19 residues. V lost 0 bases and J lost 3; bases outside the gene matches: 12. The DNA for the CDR3 is TGTGCCATCAGTGAGTCGAAAGCTAGCGGGGGTCGGGCTACAGATACGCAGTATTTT. It translates to CAISESKASGGRATDTQYF.

This CDR3 is CASSPKIGGDMNTEAFF. For the CDR3, the DNA is TGTGCCAGCTCACCAAAAATTGGAGGGGACATGAACACTGAAGCTTTCTTT. The gene calls are TRBV18 and TRBJ1-1, with D tentatively TRBD1 (6 bases). The CDR3 loop spans 17 amino acids. V lost 2 bases and J lost 0, with 16 bases in between. Per germline, CDR1 KGHSH and CDR2 LQKENI.

The chain is built from TRBV19 and TRBJ2-7, with unresolved D. Trimming removed 0 bases from V and 2 bases from J, with 8 bases in between. Germline loops: CDR1 LNHDA, CDR2 SQIVND (reference sequence). The CDR3 loop spans 14 amino acids. The CDR3 coding sequence is TGTGCCAGTAGTATAGAAGCCAGGACCTACGAGCAGTACTTC. The encoded protein is CASSIEARTYEQYF.

The V call is TRBV6-5, the J call TRBJ2-5; a possible D gene is TRBD1 (6 bases). This CDR3 is built from 15 residues. V lost 5 bases, J lost 3 bases, and 16 bases lay in between. Germline CDR1 MNHEY, CDR2 SVGAGI. DNA of the CDR3: TGTGCCAGCAGTCAACATGCAGGGGTGGAAGAGACCCAGTACTTC. This codes for CASSQHAGVEETQYF.

The J gene is TRBJ2-7, the V gene TRBV4-1, with 11 nucleotides matching TRBD2. The CDR3 totals 16 residues. V shed 0 bases, J shed 5 bases, and the junction held 6 bases outside the gene matches. Germline V gene lookup returns CDR1 MGHRA and CDR2 YSYEKL. As DNA, the CDR3 is TGCGCCAGCAGCCAAGAGATAGCGGGAGGGCTCCACGAGCAGTACTTC. It specifies CASSQEIAGGLHEQYF.

For the CDR3, the DNA is TGTGCCAGCAGCCAAGTCAACAGGAATTGGGAGACCCAGTACTTC. It codes for CASSQVNRNWETQYF. V and J are TRBV3-1 (or the pseudogene TRBV3-2) and TRBJ2-5, with a weak D call TRBD1 (5 bases). Germline CDR1 LGHDT, CDR2 YNNKEL (reference sequence). The V gene lost 1 base and the J gene lost 5 bases, with 14 bases spanning the gap. The CDR3 is 15 amino acids.

CDR3 DNA: TGTGCCAGCAGTCTGAGATATGGCTACACCTTC. This gives the protein CASSLRYGYTF. The rearrangement joins TRBV12-3 or TRBV12-4 to TRBJ1-2; D not certain. Trimming removed 5 bases from V and 5 bases from J, with 6 bases in between. The CDR3 runs 11 residues.

J is TRBJ1-1 and V is TRBV2, with D hard to call. Germline CDR1 and CDR2: SNHLY and FYNNEI. Trimming shortened V by 6 bases and J by 6 bases, and 8 bases separated the two germline ends. This CDR3 region has 11 residues. The CDR3 here is CASRGGSEAFF. The CDR3 DNA is TGTGCCAGCAGGGGAGGCTCTGAAGCTTTCTTT.

The CDR3 is CASSLVVQETQYF. CDR3 nucleotides: TGTGCCAGCAGCTTAGTCGTCCAAGAGACCCAGTACTTC. The chain links TRBV7-2 to TRBJ2-5; D gene unclear. Trimming left V 1 base short and J 1 base short, with 4 bases between. The germline V gene has CDR1 SGHTA and CDR2 FQGNSA. CDR3 length: 13 amino acids.

This clone was seen only once. The chain employs TRBV20-1 and TRBJ1-5; D is ambiguous. Germline V gene lookup returns CDR1 DFQATT and CDR2 SNEGSKA (reference sequence). CDR3 size: 14 residues. Deletions cut 3 bases from V and 1 base from J, with 10 bases between. The CDR3 region has the DNA TGCAGTGCTAGTACGGGTGAGAGCAATCAGCCCCAGCATTTT. Amino acids: CSASTGESNQPQHF.

This clone was counted once. The chain employs TRBV5-4 and TRBJ2-1; either TRBD1 or TRBD2 may supply D (6 bases each). V was clipped by 5 bases and J by 10 bases, with 22 bases between them. Germline loops: CDR1 SGHNT, CDR2 YYREEE (reference sequence). This CDR3 spans 15 amino acids. The CDR3 coding sequence is TGTGCCAGCAGTTCAGGGGACTTCTCCCCTGGGGAGCAGTTCTTC. Amino acid sequence: CASSSGDFSPGEQFF.

The chain is built from TRBV28 and TRBJ1-3; perhaps TRBD1 as D (5 bases). Trimming stripped 6 bases from V and 0 bases from J, with 12 bases between. This CDR3 spans 15 amino acids. Germline CDR1 and CDR2: MDHEN and SYDVKM. The CDR3 loop is CASSSSDTSGNTIYF. CDR3 sequence (DNA): TGTGCCAGCAGCTCCTCGGACACCTCTGGAAACACCATATATTTT.

The chain couples TRBV6-4 to TRBJ2-2; no clear D. The V gene lost 2 bases and the J gene lost 2 bases, with 3 bases spanning the gap. The CDR3 length is 13 residues. Germline values: CDR1 MRHNA, CDR2 SNTAGT. CDR3: CASSDKNTGELFF. The CDR3 DNA sequence: TGTGCCAGCAGTGACAAAAACACCGGGGAGCTGTTTTTT.

The gene calls are TRBV2 and TRBJ1-2; maybe TRBD1 (6 bases). V shed 8 bases and J shed 5 bases, with 18 bases lying between them. The CDR3 is 14 amino acids. Germline V gene lookup returns CDR1 SNHLY and CDR2 FYNNEI. The CDR3 protein is CASYLGGAIYGYTF. CDR3 coding DNA: TGTGCCAGCTACTTGGGGGGCGCGATTTATGGCTACACCTTC.

V usage is TRBV28 and J usage is TRBJ1-6, with D perhaps TRBD1 (5 bases). Germline loops: CDR1 MDHEN, CDR2 SYDVKM. The CDR3 spans 14 residues. V shed 5 bases and J shed 10 bases, with 15 bases lying between them. CDR3 in DNA: TGTGCCAGCAGTCCCCCCAGGGTATCATCACCCCTCCACTTT. It is translated as CASSPPRVSSPLHF.

The sample holds one count of this clone. The V gene is TRBV4-1, the J gene TRBJ1-5, with 8 positions matching TRBD1. This CDR3 has 18 residues. V was pared by 2 bases and J by 4 bases, with 13 bases of the junction left unmatched. CDR1 is MGHRA, CDR2 YSYEKL, per germline. The DNA for the CDR3 is TGCGCCAGCAGCCAATCCGACTGGGCCACAGGGGGAAATCAGCCCCAGCATTTT. Protein sequence: CASSQSDWATGGNQPQHF.

The chain has TRBV5-1 and TRBJ1-6; D remains unclear. CDR3 length equals 17 residues. Germline V gene sequence: CDR1 SGHRS, CDR2 YFSETQ. Trimming pared 4 bases from V and 0 bases from J, leaving 14 bases between. Written as DNA, the CDR3 is TGCGCCAGCAGCCAAGCGAGGAGTGGCTCCTATAATTCACCCCTCCACTTT. The encoded protein is CASSQARSGSYNSPLHF.

This clone was picked up a small number of times. The CDR3 sequence is CASSEQDYGYTF. CDR3 in DNA: TGTGCCAGCAGTGAGCAGGACTATGGCTACACCTTC. This rearrangement joins TRBV2 to TRBJ1-2; D not certain. The CDR3 runs 12 residues. V was clipped by 3 bases and J by 3 bases, with 5 bases between them. Germline CDR1 is SNHLY and CDR2 is FYNNEI.